The 28 T cell receptor beta chains presented below share a single source sample, sequenced in a study of response to subunit inactivated influenza vaccine. TCRdb re-called the RT-PCR reads through MiXCR, storing one row per CDR3 protein. The sample has about 520,000 distinct CDR3 sequences; around 25% are singletons. The specimen was CD4+ T cells sorted from PBMCs, collected 5 to 6 days after vaccination. Every receptor here comes from a man between 45 and 60 years old who received an inactivated influenza vaccine.

The table lists this clonotype with a count of one. The chain uses TRBV27 and TRBJ2-1; D is unresolved. The V end was cut by 1 base, the J end by 1 base, with 5 bases between. Germline-derived CDR1 and CDR2 are MNHEY and SMNVEV (reference sequence). The CDR3 totals 14 residues. Written as DNA, the CDR3 is TGTGCCAGCAGTTTATTTAGATCCTACAATGAGCAGTTCTTC. Its protein is CASSLFRSYNEQFF.

This clonotype was counted many times. This chain links TRBV29-1 with TRBJ2-1; 12 positions agree with TRBD2. CDR3 length: 16 residues. The ends lost 5 bases at V and 2 bases at J; junction bases unmatched: 7. Germline loops: CDR1 SQVTM, CDR2 ANQGSEA. The chain's CDR3 is CSVRTWTSGAYNEQFF. The CDR3 DNA follows: TGCAGCGTTCGCACCTGGACTAGCGGGGCCTACAATGAGCAGTTCTTC.

This clonotype is a singleton in its sample. Here the CDR3 reads CASSQVRDEQYF. The CDR3, as DNA: TGTGCCAGCAGCCAAGTCAGAGACGAGCAGTACTTC. V and J are TRBV3-1 and TRBJ2-7, with unresolved D. Germline values: CDR1 LGHDT, CDR2 YNNKEL (reference sequence). The CDR3 is 12 residues long. Trimming pared 1 base from V and 5 bases from J, leaving 6 bases between.

This clonotype has more than one count but fewer than ten. This chain links TRBV4-3 with TRBJ2-3; 7 bases are a match to TRBD1. The trim removed 0 bases at V and 9 bases at J, leaving 6 bases unmatched. The germline V gene has CDR1 LGHNA and CDR2 YSLEER. CDR3 length equals 14 residues. In DNA, the CDR3 is TGCGCCAGCAGCCAAGAAGAACAGGGGTTGACGCAGTATTTT. Its translation: CASSQEEQGLTQYF.

V is TRBV5-6 and J is TRBJ2-7; tentative D call: TRBD2 (6 bases). Looked up from germline, CDR1 is SGHDT and CDR2 is YYEEEE. V dropped 4 bases and J dropped 6 bases, with 11 bases sitting between them. The length of the CDR3 is 12 residues. The CDR3 region has the DNA TGTGCCAGCAGCCGACTAGTGTTCGAGCAGTACTTC. Amino acids: CASSRLVFEQYF.

This clonotype turned up a few times. CDR3 nucleotide sequence: TGTGCCAGCTCATACGAGGGGAGCAATCAGCCCCAGCATTTT. This sequence encodes CASSYEGSNQPQHF. The chain links TRBV2 to TRBJ1-5; perhaps TRBD1 as D (5 bases). The germline V gene encodes CDR1 SNHLY and CDR2 FYNNEI. V gave up 8 bases and J gave up 1 base, with 12 bases separating them. This CDR3 contains 14 residues.

This clonotype occurred many times. The chain combines TRBV5-1 with TRBJ2-5; possibly TRBD2 for D (5 bases). CDR3 length: 16 residues. V was pared by 2 bases and J by 7 bases, with 21 bases between. Looked up from germline, CDR1 is SGHRS and CDR2 is YFSETQ. The CDR3 coding sequence is TGCGCCAGCAGCTTCTCCCTCCCAGGAACCCGGGGGACCCAGTACTTC. Translation: CASSFSLPGTRGTQYF.

This clonotype has a count of ten or more. CDR3 sequence reads: CASSYGPTWGEQFF. In DNA, the CDR3 is TGTGCCAGCAGTTACGGGCCAACTTGGGGTGAGCAGTTCTTC. The chain uses TRBV6-5 and TRBJ2-1; D remains unclear. CDR1 is MNHEY and CDR2 is SVGAGI in the germline V gene. The V end lost 2 bases, the J end lost 9 bases, and 14 bases lay between the germline ends. The CDR3 sequence is 14 residues long.

The chain links TRBV6-5 to TRBJ1-6, with D unclear. Looked up from germline, CDR1 is MNHEY and CDR2 is SVGAGI. This CDR3 spans 16 amino acids. Trimming took off 0 bases at V and 4 bases at J, with 10 bases between the two ends. CDR3 sequence reads: CASSYSGPLYNSPLHF. CDR3 bases: TGTGCCAGCAGTTACTCAGGGCCTTTGTATAATTCACCCCTCCACTTT.

This clonotype showed up just a few times. CDR3 protein: CASSKGDHCYNEQFF. The DNA of the CDR3 is TGTGCCAGCAGCAAAGGGGACCACTGTTACAATGAGCAGTTCTTC. The chain combines TRBV21-1 with TRBJ2-1; the D segment call TRBD1 is taken from the table without a DNA check. TRBV21-1 is a pseudogene. The CDR3 covers 15 residues.

The gene calls are TRBV3-1 and TRBJ1-2; 7 bases line up with TRBD1. The CDR3 covers 15 residues. V trimming: 2 bases; J trimming: 4 bases; junction bases outside the gene matches: 7. Germline lookup yields CDR1 LGHDT and CDR2 YNNKEL (reference sequence). CDR3 DNA sequence: TGTGCCAGCAGCCAAATATCAGGGGGTTTCTATGGCTACACCTTC. It is translated as CASSQISGGFYGYTF.

A few counts support this clonotype. This rearrangement joins TRBV29-1 to TRBJ2-1, with no clear D. Trimming took 7 bases from V and 0 from J, leaving 10 bases between them. There are 13 residues in the CDR3. From germline, CDR1 is SQVTM and CDR2 ANQGSEA. CDR3 DNA: TGCAGCGCGGATGATGACTCCTACAATGAGCAGTTCTTC. Translation: CSADDDSYNEQFF.

The rearrangement links TRBV2 to TRBJ2-7, with 8 bases matching TRBD1. V dropped 10 bases and J dropped 6; count of bases not matched to a gene: 14. The germline V gene encodes CDR1 SNHLY and CDR2 FYNNEI. CDR3 size: 14 residues. The CDR3, as DNA: TGTGCCACCAAAAATCGACAGGGGATAGGCGAGCAGTACTTC. As protein: CATKNRQGIGEQYF.

The chain joins TRBV12-3 or TRBV12-4 to TRBJ2-3; TRBD2 matches 11 bases. The CDR3 is 16 amino acids. V lost 3 bases and J lost 2; bases outside the gene matches: 4. CDR3 sequence: CASSFVAGGLTDTQYF. CDR3 nucleotides: TGTGCCAGCAGTTTCGTAGCGGGGGGGCTCACAGATACGCAGTATTTT.

This chain's CDR3 is CASSSAGTGNTGELFF. The CDR3 region has the DNA TGCGCCAGCAGCTCCGCCGGGACAGGGAACACCGGGGAGCTGTTTTTT. This rearrangement joins TRBV5-1 to TRBJ2-2, with 8 bases that match TRBD1. The CDR3 covers 16 residues. CDR1 and CDR2 from the germline V gene are SGHRS and YFSETQ. Trimming removed 3 bases from V and 1 base from J; junction bases left unmatched: 5.

This clonotype was recorded once. The chain has TRBV14 and TRBJ2-3; D is unclear. This CDR3 comprises 15 residues. Germline CDR1 is SGHDN and CDR2 is FVKESK. V was clipped by 1 base and J by 4 bases, with 12 bases between them. The DNA for the CDR3 is TGTGCCAGCAGCCAAGGGTTCACAGTTTCAGATACGCAGTATTTT. Translating it yields CASSQGFTVSDTQYF.

This clonotype was seen a few times. In nucleotides, the CDR3 is TGTGCCAGCACTATCCTCCCTGAGCGGTCTAGCCCTACGAATTCCTACAATGAGCAGTTCTTC. Amino acid sequence: CASTILPERSSPTNSYNEQFF. This chain connects TRBV6-2 or TRBV6-3 to TRBJ2-1, with a weak D call TRBD2 (5 bases). The CDR3 loop spans 21 amino acids. Germline V gene lookup returns CDR1 MNHEY and CDR2 SVGEGT. Deletions cut 7 bases from V and 1 base from J, with 32 bases between.

The chain links TRBV27 to TRBJ2-2; TRBD2 is a possible D gene (5 bases). Trimming cost V 3 bases and J 6 bases, with 14 bases left between them. CDR3 length: 15 amino acids. Germline assignment: CDR1 MNHEY and CDR2 SMNVEV (reference sequence). CDR3 sequence: CASSLSGFVAGELFF. The DNA of the CDR3 is TGTGCCAGCAGTTTGTCGGGGTTTGTGGCCGGGGAGCTGTTTTTT.

This sequence joins TRBV5-1 and TRBJ2-1; D not certain. This CDR3 contains 13 residues. Germline CDR1 is SGHRS and CDR2 is YFSETQ. V was trimmed by 7 bases and J by 1 base, leaving 9 bases between them. CDR3 in amino acids: CASARSSYNEQFF. The CDR3 region has the DNA TGCGCCAGCGCACGATCTTCCTACAATGAGCAGTTCTTC.

J is TRBJ2-5 and V is TRBV5-4, with no clear D. The CDR3 loop spans 15 amino acids. Germline loops: CDR1 SGHNT, CDR2 YYREEE (reference sequence). The V end was cut by 0 bases, the J end by 0 bases, with 9 bases between. The CDR3 DNA reads as TGTGCCAGCAGCTTGGAGGCATATTACCAAGAGACCCAGTACTTC. Its translation: CASSLEAYYQETQYF.

This rearrangement joins TRBV7-2 to TRBJ2-2; 9 bases match TRBD1. Germline values: CDR1 SGHTA, CDR2 FQGNSA. The CDR3 length is 14 residues. The ends lost 5 bases at V and 9 bases at J; junction bases unmatched: 7. CDR3 protein: CASSRGQGNRELFF. DNA for the CDR3: TGTGCCAGCAGCAGGGGACAGGGAAACAGGGAGCTGTTTTTT. Supplemented by reference TRBV7-2 and TRBJ2-2, the full variable domain reads GAGVSQSPSNKVTEKGKDVELRCDPISGHTALYWYRQSLGQGLEFLIYFQGNSAPDKSGLPSDRFSAERTGGSVSTLTIQRTQQEDSAVYLCASSRGQGNRELFFGEGSRLTVL.

This clonotype has only a few counts. The chain is built from TRBV11-2 and TRBJ2-1; 7 nucleotides match TRBD1. V trimming: 5 bases; J trimming: 2 bases; junction bases outside the gene matches: 6. Germline V CDR1 and CDR2: SGHAT, FQNNGV. The CDR3 is made up of 15 amino acids. CDR3 loop: CASSHDRATYNEQFF. The CDR3 DNA is TGTGCCAGCAGCCACGACAGGGCCACCTACAATGAGCAGTTCTTC.

In its sample, this clonotype was seen a few times. The chain joins TRBV27 to TRBJ1-2, with D perhaps TRBD1 (6 bases). This CDR3 spans 15 amino acids. Trimming took off 3 bases at V and 1 base at J, with 12 bases between the two ends. Germline CDR1 MNHEY, CDR2 SMNVEV (reference sequence). For the CDR3, the DNA is TGTGCCAGCAGTTTCACAGGGATTATTAACTATGGCTACACCTTC. The encoded protein is CASSFTGIINYGYTF.

The rearrangement joins TRBV9 to TRBJ1-1; no reliable D call. The CDR3 consists of 13 residues. CDR1 is SGDLS, CDR2 YYNGEE, per germline. The germline V and J ends were trimmed by 2 bases and 1 base, with 6 bases remaining between them. CDR3 in amino acids: CASSVAANTEAFF. DNA of the CDR3: TGTGCCAGCAGCGTGGCAGCGAACACTGAAGCTTTCTTT.

V is TRBV12-3 or TRBV12-4 and J is TRBJ1-5; D call uncertain. CDR3 length: 12 residues. V was trimmed by 3 bases and J by 6 bases, leaving 6 bases between them. CDR3 bases: TGTGCCAGCAGTTTTTGGCCTCAGCCCCAGCATTTT. This sequence encodes CASSFWPQPQHF.

The rearrangement joins TRBV6-2 or TRBV6-3 to TRBJ2-2; TRBD2 matches at 14 bases. CDR3 size: 17 residues. The V gene end was trimmed by 4 bases and the J gene end by 2 bases; junction bases not matched to a gene: 3. Germline-derived CDR1 and CDR2 are MNHEY and SVGEGT. CDR3 sequence reads: CASSLTSGRANTGELFF. Here the CDR3 DNA reads TGTGCCAGCAGTTTGACTAGCGGGAGGGCCAACACCGGGGAGCTGTTTTTT.

This clonotype was seen only a few times. V and J are TRBV4-1 and TRBJ1-4, with D possibly matching TRBD1 (5 bases). The CDR3 has 14 residues. Germline CDR1 and CDR2: MGHRA and YSYEKL. Trimming removed 6 bases at V and 5 bases at J, with 13 bases between. CDR3 in amino acids: CASRSRRGNEKLFF. The CDR3 DNA follows: TGCGCCAGCAGGTCAAGGCGGGGGAATGAAAAACTGTTTTTT.

The chain carries TRBV12-3 or TRBV12-4 and TRBJ2-2; no definite D call. This CDR3 contains 16 residues. Trimming took off 7 bases at V and 3 bases at J, with 18 bases between the two ends. The CDR3, as DNA: TGTGCCAGCATGGGCCCGAGGATTCGGGACACCGGGGAGCTGTTTTTT. Translated, it gives CASMGPRIRDTGELFF.